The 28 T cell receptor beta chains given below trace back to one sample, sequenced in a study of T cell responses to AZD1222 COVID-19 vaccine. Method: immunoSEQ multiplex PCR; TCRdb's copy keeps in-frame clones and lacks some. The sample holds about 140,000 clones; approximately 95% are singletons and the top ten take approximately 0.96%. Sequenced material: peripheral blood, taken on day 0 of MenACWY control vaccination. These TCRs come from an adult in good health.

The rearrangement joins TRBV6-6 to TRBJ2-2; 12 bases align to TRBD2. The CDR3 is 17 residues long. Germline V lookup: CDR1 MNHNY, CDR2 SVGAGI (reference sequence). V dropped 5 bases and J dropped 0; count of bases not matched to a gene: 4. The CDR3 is CASSPGLAGPNTGELFF. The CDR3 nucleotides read TGTGCCAGCAGTCCGGGACTAGCGGGCCCGAACACCGGGGAGCTGTTTTTT.

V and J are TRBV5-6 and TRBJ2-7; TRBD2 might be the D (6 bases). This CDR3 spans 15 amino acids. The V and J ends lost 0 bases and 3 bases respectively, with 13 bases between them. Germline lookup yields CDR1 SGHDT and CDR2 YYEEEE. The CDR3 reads CASSLAVGGNYEQYF. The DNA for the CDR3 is TGTGCCAGCAGCTTGGCGGTGGGGGGAAACTACGAGCAGTACTTC. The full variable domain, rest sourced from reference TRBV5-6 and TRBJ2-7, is DAGVTQSPTHLIKTRGQQVTLRCSPKSGHDTVSWYQQALGQGPQFIFQYYEEEERQRGNFPDRFSGHQFPNYSSELNVNALLLGDSALYLCASSLAVGGNYEQYFGPGTRLTVT.

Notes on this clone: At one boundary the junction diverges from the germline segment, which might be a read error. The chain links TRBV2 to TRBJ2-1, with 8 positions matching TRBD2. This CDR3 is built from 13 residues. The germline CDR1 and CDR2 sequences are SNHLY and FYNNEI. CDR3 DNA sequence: TGCGCCAGCAGAGGAGCGGGAGAACGGGAGCAGTTCTTC. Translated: CASRGAGEREQFF. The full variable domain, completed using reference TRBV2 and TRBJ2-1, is EPEVTQTPSHQVTQMGQEVILRCVPISNHLYFYWYRQILGQKVEFLVSFYNNEISEKSEIFDDQFSVERPDGSNFTLKIRSTKLEDSAMYFCASRGAGEREQFFGPGTRLTVL.

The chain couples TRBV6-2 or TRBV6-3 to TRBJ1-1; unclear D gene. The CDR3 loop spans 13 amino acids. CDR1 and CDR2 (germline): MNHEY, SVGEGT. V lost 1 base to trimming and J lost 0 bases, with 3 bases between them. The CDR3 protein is CASSYWLNTEAFF. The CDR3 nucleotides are TGTGCCAGCAGTTACTGGCTGAACACTGAAGCTTTCTTT.

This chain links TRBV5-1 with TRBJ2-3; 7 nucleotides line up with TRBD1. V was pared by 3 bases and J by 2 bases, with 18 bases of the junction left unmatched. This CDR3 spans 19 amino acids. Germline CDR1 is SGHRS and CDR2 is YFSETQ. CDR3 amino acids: CASSSRDSSGQRPTDTQYF. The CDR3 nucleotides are TGCGCCAGCAGCTCCCGGGACAGTTCTGGCCAGAGGCCCACAGATACGCAGTATTTT. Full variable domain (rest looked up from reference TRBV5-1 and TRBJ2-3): KAGVTQTPRYLIKTRGQQVTLSCSPISGHRSVSWYQQTPGQGLQFLFEYFSETQRNKGNFPGRFSGRQFSNSRSEMNVSTLELGDSALYLCASSSRDSSGQRPTDTQYFGPGTRLTVL.

CDR3 bases: TGTGCCAGCAGCTTGGTCGGGAGTGGAAACACCATATATTTT. This encodes CASSLVGSGNTIYF. The chain uses TRBV5-4 and TRBJ1-3; D remains ambiguous. The germline V and J ends were trimmed by 0 bases and 3 bases, with 7 bases remaining between them. The CDR3 has 14 amino acids. Germline V gives CDR1 SGHNT, CDR2 YYREEE (reference sequence). Using reference TRBV5-4 and TRBJ1-3 for the parts outside the CDR3, the full variable domain is ETGVTQSPTHLIKTRGQQVTLRCSSQSGHNTVSWYQQALGQGPQFIFQYYREEENGRGNFPPRFSGLQFPNYSSELNVNALELDDSALYLCASSLVGSGNTIYFGEGSWLTVV.

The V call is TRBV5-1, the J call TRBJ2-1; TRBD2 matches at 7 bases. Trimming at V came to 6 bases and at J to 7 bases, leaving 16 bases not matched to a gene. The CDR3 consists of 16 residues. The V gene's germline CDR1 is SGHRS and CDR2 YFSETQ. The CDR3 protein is CASTLEGGGRVNEQFF. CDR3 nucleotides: TGCGCCAGCACCCTGGAAGGCGGGGGTAGGGTGAATGAGCAGTTCTTC.

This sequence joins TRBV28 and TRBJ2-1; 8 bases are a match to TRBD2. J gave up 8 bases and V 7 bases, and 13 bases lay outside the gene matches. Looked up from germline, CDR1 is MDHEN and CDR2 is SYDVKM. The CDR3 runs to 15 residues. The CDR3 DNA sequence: TGTGCCAGCACGTCCCCCAGCGGGAGCAGTCATGAGCAGTTCTTC. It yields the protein CASTSPSGSSHEQFF.

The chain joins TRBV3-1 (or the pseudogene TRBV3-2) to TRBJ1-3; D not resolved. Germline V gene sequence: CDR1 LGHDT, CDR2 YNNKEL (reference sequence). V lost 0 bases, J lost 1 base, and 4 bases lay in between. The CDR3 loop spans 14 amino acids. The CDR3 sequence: CASSQDGSGNTIYF. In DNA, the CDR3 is TGTGCCAGCAGCCAAGATGGGTCTGGAAACACCATATATTTT.

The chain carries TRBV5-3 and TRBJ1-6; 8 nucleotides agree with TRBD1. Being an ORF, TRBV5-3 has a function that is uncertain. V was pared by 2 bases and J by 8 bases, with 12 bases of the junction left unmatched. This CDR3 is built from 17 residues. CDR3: CARSFPARTGSDSPLHF. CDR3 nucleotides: TGTGCCAGAAGCTTCCCGGCGCGGACAGGGTCAGATTCACCCCTCCACTTT.

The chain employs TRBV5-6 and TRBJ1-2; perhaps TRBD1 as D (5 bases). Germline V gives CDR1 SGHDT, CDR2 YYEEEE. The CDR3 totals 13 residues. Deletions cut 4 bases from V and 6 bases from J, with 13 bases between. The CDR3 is CASSPSTGHGYTF. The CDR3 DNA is TGTGCCAGCAGCCCATCGACGGGACATGGCTACACCTTC.

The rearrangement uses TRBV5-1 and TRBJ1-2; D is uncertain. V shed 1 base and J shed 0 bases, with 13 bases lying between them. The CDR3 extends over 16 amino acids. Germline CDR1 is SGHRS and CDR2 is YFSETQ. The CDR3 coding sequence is TGCGCCAGCAGCTTGTCGGTCTGGCAGACTAACTATGGCTACACCTTC. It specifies CASSLSVWQTNYGYTF. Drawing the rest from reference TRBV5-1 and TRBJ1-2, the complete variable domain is KAGVTQTPRYLIKTRGQQVTLSCSPISGHRSVSWYQQTPGQGLQFLFEYFSETQRNKGNFPGRFSGRQFSNSRSEMNVSTLELGDSALYLCASSLSVWQTNYGYTFGSGTRLTVV.

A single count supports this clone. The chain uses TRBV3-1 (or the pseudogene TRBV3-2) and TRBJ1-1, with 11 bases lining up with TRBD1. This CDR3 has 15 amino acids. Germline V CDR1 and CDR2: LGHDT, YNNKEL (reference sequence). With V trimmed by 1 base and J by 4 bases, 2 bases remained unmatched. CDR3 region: CASSQAGTGGTEAFF. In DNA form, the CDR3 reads TGTGCCAGCAGCCAAGCCGGGACAGGGGGCACTGAAGCTTTCTTT.

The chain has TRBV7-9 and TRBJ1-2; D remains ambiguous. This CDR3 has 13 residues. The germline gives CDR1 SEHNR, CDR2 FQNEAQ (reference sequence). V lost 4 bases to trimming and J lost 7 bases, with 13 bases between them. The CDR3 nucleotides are TGTGCCAGCAGCTCCGATGGGTCGGGTGGCTACACCTTC. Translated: CASSSDGSGGYTF.

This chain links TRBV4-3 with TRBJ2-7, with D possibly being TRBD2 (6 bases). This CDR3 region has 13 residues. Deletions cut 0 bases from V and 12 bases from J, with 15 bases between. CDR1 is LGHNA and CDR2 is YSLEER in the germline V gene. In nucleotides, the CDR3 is TGCGCCAGCAGCCAAGATAATGGCGGGGTTCCGTACTTC. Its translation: CASSQDNGGVPYF.

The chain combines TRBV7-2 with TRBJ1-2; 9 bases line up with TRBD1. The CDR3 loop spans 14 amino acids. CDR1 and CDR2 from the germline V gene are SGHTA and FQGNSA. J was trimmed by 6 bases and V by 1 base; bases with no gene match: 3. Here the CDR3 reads CASSLDRGLDGYTF. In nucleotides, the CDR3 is TGTGCCAGCAGCTTAGACAGGGGGCTAGATGGCTACACCTTC. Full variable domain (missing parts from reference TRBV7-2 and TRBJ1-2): GAGVSQSPSNKVTEKGKDVELRCDPISGHTALYWYRQSLGQGLEFLIYFQGNSAPDKSGLPSDRFSAERTGGSVSTLTIQRTQQEDSAVYLCASSLDRGLDGYTFGSGTRLTVV.

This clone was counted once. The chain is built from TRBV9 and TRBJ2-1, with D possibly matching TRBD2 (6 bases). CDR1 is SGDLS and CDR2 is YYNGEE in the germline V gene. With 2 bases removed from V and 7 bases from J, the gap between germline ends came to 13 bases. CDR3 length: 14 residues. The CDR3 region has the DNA TGTGCCAGCAGCGTCCATGTTCGGGGGAATGAGCAGTTCTTC. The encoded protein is CASSVHVRGNEQFF.

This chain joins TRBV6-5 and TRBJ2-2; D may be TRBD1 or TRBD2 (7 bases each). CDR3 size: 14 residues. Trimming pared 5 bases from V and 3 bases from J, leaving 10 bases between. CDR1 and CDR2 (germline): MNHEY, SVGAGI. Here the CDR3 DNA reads TGTGCCAGCAGTCAGGGGGGGTACACCGGGGAGCTGTTTTTT. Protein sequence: CASSQGGYTGELFF.

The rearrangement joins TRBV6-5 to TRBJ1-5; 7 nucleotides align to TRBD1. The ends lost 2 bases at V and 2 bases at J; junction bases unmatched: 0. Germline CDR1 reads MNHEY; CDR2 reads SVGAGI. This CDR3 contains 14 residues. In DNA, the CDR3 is TGTGCCAGCAGTTACGACAGGGGCAATCAGCCCCAGCATTTT. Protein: CASSYDRGNQPQHF.

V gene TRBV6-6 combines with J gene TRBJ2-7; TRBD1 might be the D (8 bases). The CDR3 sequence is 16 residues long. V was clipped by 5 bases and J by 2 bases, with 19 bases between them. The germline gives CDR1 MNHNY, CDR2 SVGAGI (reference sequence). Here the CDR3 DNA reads TGTGCCAGCAGTCGATATCCACAGGGGGGGACCTACGAGCAGTACTTC. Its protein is CASSRYPQGGTYEQYF.

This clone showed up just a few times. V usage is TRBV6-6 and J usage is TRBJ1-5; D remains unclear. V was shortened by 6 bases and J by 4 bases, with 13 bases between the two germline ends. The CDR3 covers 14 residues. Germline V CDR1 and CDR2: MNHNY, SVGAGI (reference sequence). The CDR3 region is CASRHGRGNQPQHF. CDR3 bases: TGTGCCAGCAGACACGGGCGAGGAAATCAGCCCCAGCATTTT.

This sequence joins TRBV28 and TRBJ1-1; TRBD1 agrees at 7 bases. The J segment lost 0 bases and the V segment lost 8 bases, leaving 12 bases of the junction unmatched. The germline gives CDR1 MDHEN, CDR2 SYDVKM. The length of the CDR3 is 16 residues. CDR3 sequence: CASGPGQPALNTEAFF. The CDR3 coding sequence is TGTGCCAGCGGTCCGGGACAGCCAGCATTGAACACTGAAGCTTTCTTT. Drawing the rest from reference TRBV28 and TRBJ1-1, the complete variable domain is DVKVTQSSRYLVKRTGEKVFLECVQDMDHENMFWYRQDPGLGLRLIYFSYDVKMKEKGDIPEGYSVSREKKERFSLILESASTNQTSMYLCASGPGQPALNTEAFFGQGTRLTVV.

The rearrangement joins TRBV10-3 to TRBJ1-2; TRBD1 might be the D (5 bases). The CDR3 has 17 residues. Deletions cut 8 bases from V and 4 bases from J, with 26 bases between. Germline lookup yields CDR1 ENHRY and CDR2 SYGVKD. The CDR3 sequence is CAIQRSDTRLSTYGYTF. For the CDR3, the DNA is TGTGCCATCCAACGTTCGGACACCAGACTATCAACCTATGGCTACACCTTC.

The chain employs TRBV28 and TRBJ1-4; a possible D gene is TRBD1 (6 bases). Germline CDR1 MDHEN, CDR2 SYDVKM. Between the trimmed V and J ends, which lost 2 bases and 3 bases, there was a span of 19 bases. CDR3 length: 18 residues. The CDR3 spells CASSLGQGTLAANEKLFF. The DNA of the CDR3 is TGTGCCAGCAGTTTAGGTCAGGGGACTCTTGCCGCTAATGAAAAACTGTTTTTT.

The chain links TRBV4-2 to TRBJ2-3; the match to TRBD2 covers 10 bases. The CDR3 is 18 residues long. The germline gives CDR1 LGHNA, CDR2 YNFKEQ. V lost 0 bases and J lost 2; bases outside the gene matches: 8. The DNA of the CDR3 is TGTGCCAGCAGCCAAGAGGCAGGACTAGCGGATTTCACAGATACGCAGTATTTT. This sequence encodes CASSQEAGLADFTDTQYF.

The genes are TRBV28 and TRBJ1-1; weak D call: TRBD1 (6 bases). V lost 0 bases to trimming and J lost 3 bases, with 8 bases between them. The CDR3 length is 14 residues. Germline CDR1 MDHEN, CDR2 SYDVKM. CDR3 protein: CASSLWAGDTEAFF. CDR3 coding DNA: TGTGCCAGCAGTTTATGGGCAGGGGACACTGAAGCTTTCTTT.

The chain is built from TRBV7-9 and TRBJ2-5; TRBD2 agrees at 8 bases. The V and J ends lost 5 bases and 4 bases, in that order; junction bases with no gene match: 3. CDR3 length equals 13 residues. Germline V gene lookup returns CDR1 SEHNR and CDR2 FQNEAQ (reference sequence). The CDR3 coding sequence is TGTGCCAGCAGCCGGGGGGGTAGAGAGACCCAGTACTTC. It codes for CASSRGGRETQYF. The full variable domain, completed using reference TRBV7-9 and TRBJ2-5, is DTGVSQNPRHKITKRGQNVTFRCDPISEHNRLYWYRQTLGQGPEFLTYFQNEAQLEKSRLLSDRFSAERPKGSFSTLEIQRTEQGDSAMYLCASSRGGRETQYFGPGTRLLVL.

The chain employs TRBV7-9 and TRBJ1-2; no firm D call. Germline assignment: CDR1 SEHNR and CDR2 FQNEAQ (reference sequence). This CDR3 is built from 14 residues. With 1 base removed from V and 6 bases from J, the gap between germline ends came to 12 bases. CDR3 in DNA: TGTGCCAGCAGCTTAGGTGGAGGGAAAGATGGCTACACCTTC. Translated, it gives CASSLGGGKDGYTF. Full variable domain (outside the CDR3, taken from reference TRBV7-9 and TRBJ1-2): DTGVSQNPRHKITKRGQNVTFRCDPISEHNRLYWYRQTLGQGPEFLTYFQNEAQLEKSRLLSDRFSAERPKGSFSTLEIQRTEQGDSAMYLCASSLGGGKDGYTFGSGTRLTVV.